This T cell receptor beta chain was found in a study of T cell repertoires in breast cancer. Findings and limits, study-wide: Partial tumor sampling and removing singletons may have missed real antitumor TCRs.

Unpaired genes were suppressed by blocking oligonucleotides during a second nested PCR. A single record per CDR3 protein comes from TCRdb applying MiXCR to the emulsion pairing reads. The table shows roughly 38,000 distinct CDR3 sequences, with less than 55% occurring only once. This clonotype was counted only a few times. Antigen: not known. Primers covering all TCR V genes were used in emulsion RT-PCR on CD8+ T cells. Germline V gene sequence: CDR1 SGHTA, CDR2 FQGNSA. The CDR3 is 12 residues long. Trimming removed 3 bases from V and 6 bases from J; junction bases left unmatched: 1. Sequencing was carried out using CD8+ T cells. This TCR derives from a pool of human donors with breast cancer or a healthy control (not recorded which). The J gene is TRBJ2-7, the V gene TRBV7-2; 8 bases are shared with TRBD1. The CDR3 protein is CASSLTGVEQYF. The CDR3 DNA sequence: TGTGCCAGCAGCTTGACAGGGGTCGAGCAGTACTTC.